This T cell receptor beta chain was profiled in a study of shared clonotypes between healthy human individuals. Overall study findings and caveats: Specimens sampled were limited to blood, with tissue repertoires likely differing. Non-shared clonotypes showed lower generation probabilities than clonotypes common to all four donors.

Naivety among CD8 cells was defined by CD45RO negativity and positive CCR7 selection, thereby excluding terminally differentiated effector memory CD45RA+ cells. Germline values: CDR1 SNHLY, CDR2 FYNNEI. The CDR3 extends over 14 amino acids. The junction had 5 bases not matched to a gene; V was cut back by 5 bases and J by 2 bases. Original handling: ImmunoSEQ output lacked quality scores and full-length reads, limiting matched filtering. The data were produced by immunoSEQ multiplex PCR, yet TCRdb's version contains in-frame clones alone and is incomplete. The V and J calls and the clone size are those of that table, but D and trimming were determined from the DNA. The data show over 2,000,000 clones, 93% seen once. Concerning this clone itself: Its antigen is as yet unknown.

V and J are TRBV2 and TRBJ2-7, with 8 bases matching TRBD1. This TCR was sampled from a man aged 18 to 30 in good health. Some clones in this sample may be carry-over from other donors' samples. Sequencing used naive CD8+ T cells from PBMCs. CDR3 protein: CASSYRGSAYEQYF. DNA for the CDR3: TGTGCCAGCAGTTACAGGGGGTCGGCCTACGAGCAGTACTTC.